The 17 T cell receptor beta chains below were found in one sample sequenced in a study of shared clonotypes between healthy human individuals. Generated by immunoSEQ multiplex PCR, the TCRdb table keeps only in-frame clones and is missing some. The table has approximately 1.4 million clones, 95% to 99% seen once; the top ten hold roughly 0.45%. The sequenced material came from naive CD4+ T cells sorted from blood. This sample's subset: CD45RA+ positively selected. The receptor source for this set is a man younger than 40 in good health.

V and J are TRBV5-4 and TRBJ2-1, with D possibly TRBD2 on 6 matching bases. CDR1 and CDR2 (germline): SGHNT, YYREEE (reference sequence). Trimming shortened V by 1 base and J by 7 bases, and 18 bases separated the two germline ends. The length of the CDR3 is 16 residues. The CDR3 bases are TGTGCCAGCAGCTTGTTTATCTCGGGAGTTGGGAATGAGCAGTTCTTC. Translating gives CASSLFISGVGNEQFF.

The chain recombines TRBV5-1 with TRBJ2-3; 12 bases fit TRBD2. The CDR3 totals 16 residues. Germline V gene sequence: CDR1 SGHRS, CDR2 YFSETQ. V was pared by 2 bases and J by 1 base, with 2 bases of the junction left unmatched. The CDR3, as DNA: TGCGCCAGCAGCTTACCTAGCGGGGGGGGCACAGATACGCAGTATTTT. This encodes CASSLPSGGGTDTQYF.

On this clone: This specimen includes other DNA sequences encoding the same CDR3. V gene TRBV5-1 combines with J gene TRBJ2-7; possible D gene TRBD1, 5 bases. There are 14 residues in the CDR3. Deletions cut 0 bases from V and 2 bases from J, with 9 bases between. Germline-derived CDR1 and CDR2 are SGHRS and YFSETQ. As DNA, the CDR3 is TGCGCCAGCAGCTTGGAAGGCAGGGCCTACGAGCAGTACTTC. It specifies CASSLEGRAYEQYF.

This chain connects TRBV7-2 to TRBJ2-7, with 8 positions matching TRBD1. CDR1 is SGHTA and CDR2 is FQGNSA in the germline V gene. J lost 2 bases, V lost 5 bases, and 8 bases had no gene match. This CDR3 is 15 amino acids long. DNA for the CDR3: TGTGCCAGCAGCCCCGCGACAGGGGAGCCCTACGAGCAGTACTTC. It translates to CASSPATGEPYEQYF.

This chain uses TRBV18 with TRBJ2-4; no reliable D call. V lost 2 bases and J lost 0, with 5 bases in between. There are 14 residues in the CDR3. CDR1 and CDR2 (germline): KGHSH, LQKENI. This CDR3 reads CASSPGVAKNIQYF. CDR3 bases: TGTGCCAGCTCACCAGGAGTAGCCAAAAACATTCAGTACTTC.

CDR3: CASSVGPGENEKLFF. CDR3 in DNA: TGTGCCAGCAGCGTAGGCCCAGGGGAGAATGAAAAACTGTTTTTT. The chain couples TRBV9 to TRBJ1-4; D perhaps matches TRBD1 (6 bases). The V gene lost 0 bases and the J gene lost 5 bases, with 11 bases spanning the gap. Germline values: CDR1 SGDLS, CDR2 YYNGEE. The CDR3 loop spans 15 amino acids. Variable domain in full (rest from reference TRBV9 and TRBJ1-4): DSGVTQTPKHLITATGQRVTLRCSPRSGDLSVYWYQQSLDQGLQFLIQYYNGEERAKGNILERFSAQQFPDLHSELNLSSLELGDSALYFCASSVGPGENEKLFFGSGTQLSVL.

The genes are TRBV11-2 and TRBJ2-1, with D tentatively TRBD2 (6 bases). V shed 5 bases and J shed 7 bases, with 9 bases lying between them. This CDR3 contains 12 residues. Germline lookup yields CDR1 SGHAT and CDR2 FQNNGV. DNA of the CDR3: TGTGCCAGCAGCCCGACTAGTAATGAGCAGTTCTTC. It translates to CASSPTSNEQFF.

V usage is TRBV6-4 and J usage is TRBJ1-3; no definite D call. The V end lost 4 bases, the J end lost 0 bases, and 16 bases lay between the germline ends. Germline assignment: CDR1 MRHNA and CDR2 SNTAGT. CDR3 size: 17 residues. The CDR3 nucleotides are TGTGCCAGCAGTGGAAGGCACGGACCGCACTCTGGAAACACCATATATTTT. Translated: CASSGRHGPHSGNTIYF.

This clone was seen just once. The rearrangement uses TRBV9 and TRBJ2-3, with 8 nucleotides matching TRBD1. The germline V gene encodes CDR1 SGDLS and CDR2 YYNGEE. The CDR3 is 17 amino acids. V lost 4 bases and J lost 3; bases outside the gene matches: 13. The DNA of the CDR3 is TGTGCCAGCAGCCACCCCCTTGACAGGGGATGGACAGATACGCAGTATTTT. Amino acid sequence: CASSHPLDRGWTDTQYF.

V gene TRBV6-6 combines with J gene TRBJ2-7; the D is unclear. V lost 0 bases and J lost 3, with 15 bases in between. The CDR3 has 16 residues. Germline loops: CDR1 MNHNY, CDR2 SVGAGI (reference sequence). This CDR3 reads CASSYSRRPSYYEQYF. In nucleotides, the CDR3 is TGTGCCAGCAGTTACTCGAGGCGACCGTCTTACTACGAGCAGTACTTC.

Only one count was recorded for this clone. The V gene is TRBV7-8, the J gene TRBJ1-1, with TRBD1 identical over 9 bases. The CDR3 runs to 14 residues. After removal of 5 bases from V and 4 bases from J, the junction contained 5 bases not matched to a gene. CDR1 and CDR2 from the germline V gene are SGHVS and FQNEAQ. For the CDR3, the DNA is TGTGCCAGCAGCCTCCGGGACAGGGCCACTGAAGCTTTCTTT. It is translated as CASSLRDRATEAFF.

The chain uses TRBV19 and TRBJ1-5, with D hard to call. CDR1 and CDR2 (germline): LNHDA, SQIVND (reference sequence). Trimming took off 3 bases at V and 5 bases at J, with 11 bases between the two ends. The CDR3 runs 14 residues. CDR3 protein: CASSMVGNYQPQHF. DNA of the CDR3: TGTGCCAGTAGTATGGTGGGCAACTATCAGCCCCAGCATTTT.

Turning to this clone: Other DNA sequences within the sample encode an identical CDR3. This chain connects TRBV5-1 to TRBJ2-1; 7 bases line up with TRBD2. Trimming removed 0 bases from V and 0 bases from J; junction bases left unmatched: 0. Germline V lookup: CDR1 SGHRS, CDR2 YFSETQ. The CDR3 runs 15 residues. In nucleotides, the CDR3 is TGCGCCAGCAGCTTGGGCGGGGGCTCCTACAATGAGCAGTTCTTC. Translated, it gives CASSLGGGSYNEQFF.

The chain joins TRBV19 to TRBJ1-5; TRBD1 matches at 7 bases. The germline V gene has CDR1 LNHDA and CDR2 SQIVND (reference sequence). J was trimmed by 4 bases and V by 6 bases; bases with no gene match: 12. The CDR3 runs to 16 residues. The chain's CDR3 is CASSPRQGSGNQPQHF. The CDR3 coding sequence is TGTGCCAGTAGCCCGCGACAGGGAAGTGGGAATCAGCCCCAGCATTTT. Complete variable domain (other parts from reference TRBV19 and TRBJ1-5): DGGITQSPKYLFRKEGQNVTLSCEQNLNHDAMYWYRQDPGQGLRLIYYSQIVNDFQKGDIAEGYSVSREKKESFPLTVTSAQKNPTAFYLCASSPRQGSGNQPQHFGDGTRLSIL.

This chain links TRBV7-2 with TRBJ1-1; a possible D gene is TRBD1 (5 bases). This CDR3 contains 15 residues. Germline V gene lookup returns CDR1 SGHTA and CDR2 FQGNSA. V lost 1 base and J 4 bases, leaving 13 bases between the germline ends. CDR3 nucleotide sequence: TGTGCCAGCAGCTTAGGGGGACCGGGAGTCACTGAAGCTTTCTTT. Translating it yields CASSLGGPGVTEAFF.

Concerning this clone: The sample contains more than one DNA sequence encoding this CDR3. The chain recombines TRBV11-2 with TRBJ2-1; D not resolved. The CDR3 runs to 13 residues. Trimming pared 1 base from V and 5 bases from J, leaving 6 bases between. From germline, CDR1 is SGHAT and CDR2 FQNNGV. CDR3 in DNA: TGTGCCAGCAGCTTAGGCAGAAACAATGAGCAGTTCTTC. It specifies CASSLGRNNEQFF.

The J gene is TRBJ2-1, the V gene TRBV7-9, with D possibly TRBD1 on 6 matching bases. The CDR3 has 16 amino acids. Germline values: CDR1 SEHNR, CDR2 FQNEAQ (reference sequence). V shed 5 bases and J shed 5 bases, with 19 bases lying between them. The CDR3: CASSPQGFKSDNEQFF. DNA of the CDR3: TGTGCCAGCAGCCCCCAGGGGTTTAAGTCGGACAATGAGCAGTTCTTC.